Listed below are T cell receptor beta chains from one sample, sequenced in a study of T cells in tuberculosis. Data came from immunoSEQ multiplex PCR; TCRdb stores just in-frame clones and leaves some out. The data contain about 59,000 clones, around 86% of them singletons. The specimen was CD1b-GMM tetramer-negative cells sorted from PBMCs. Receptors were obtained from an adult woman with latent tuberculosis. Both conserved end residues are part of each CDR3. The D gene is left open where the match is weak. Where a row states a size, it is once, few, many or the class of an expanded clone; other rows omit it.

j_call	d_call	cdr3_length	clone_size	v_call	cdr3_nt	cdr3_aa
TRBJ2-3	-	16	-	TRBV6-6	TGTGCCAGCAGTTACTCGAGACAGACTAGCACAGATACGCAGTATTTT	CASSYSRQTSTDTQYF
TRBJ1-1	-	14	-	TRBV6-4	TGTGCCAGCAGTGTCTGGGAAGGGGACACTGAAGCTTTCTTT	CASSVWEGDTEAFF
TRBJ1-3	TRBD1	16	-	TRBV7-2	TGTGCCAGCAGCTTCCGGGACAGGATCTCTGGAAACACCATATATTTT	CASSFRDRISGNTIYF
TRBJ2-1	TRBD1	15	-	TRBV18	TGTGCCAGCTCACCCGCCAGACAGGGGAGGAATGAGCAGTTCTTC	CASSPARQGRNEQFF
TRBJ1-2	TRBD1	15	-	TRBV6-5	TGTGCCAGCAGTTTTCGGTCCGGGACAGGGGATGGCTACACCTTC	CASSFRSGTGDGYTF
TRBJ2-2	TRBD2	16	-	TRBV7-3	TGTGCCAGCAGCTTACAGAGCGGGGCGAACACCGGGGAGCTGTTTTTT	CASSLQSGANTGELFF
TRBJ1-2	TRBD1	14	-	TRBV19	TGTGCCAGTAGTATAAGAGGACAGGGGACTGGCTACACCTTC	CASSIRGQGTGYTF
TRBJ2-7	TRBD1	16	-	TRBV7-2	TGTGCCAGCAGCCCTCGGACAGGGGAAAGCTCCTACGAGCAGTACTTC	CASSPRTGESSYEQYF
TRBJ2-3	TRBD2	14	-	TRBV28	TGTGCCAGCAGTATTAGCGGGGGGTCAAATACGCAGTATTTT	CASSISGGSNTQYF
TRBJ2-3	-	12	-	TRBV29-1	TGCAGCGTTGGGGAGAGCACAGATACGCAGTATTTT	CSVGESTDTQYF
TRBJ2-5	TRBD2	14	-	TRBV10-2	TGCGCCAGCGGGATGAGCGGGAGATCTGAGACCCAGTACTTC	CASGMSGRSETQYF
TRBJ1-1	TRBD1	14	-	TRBV12-5	TGTGCTAGTGCACTGGGACAGGGGAACACTGAAGCTTTCTTT	CASALGQGNTEAFF
TRBJ2-5	TRBD2	15	-	TRBV5-1	TGCGCCAGCAGCCTTTATGCGGGGGACCAGAGGACCCAGTACTTC	CASSLYAGDQRTQYF
TRBJ2-2	-	12	few	TRBV4-3	TGCGCCAGCAGCCAAACAGTTGGGGAGCTGTTTTTT	CASSQTVGELFF
TRBJ2-2	TRBD1	16	few	TRBV5-1	TGCGCCAGCAGCTTGGTTCCGGACAGGGCCACCGGGGAGCTGTTTTTT	CASSLVPDRATGELFF
TRBJ2-2	TRBD1	16	-	TRBV5-1	TGCGCCAGCAGCTTCAGGGGGCCAACGAACACCGGGGAGCTGTTTTTT	CASSFRGPTNTGELFF
TRBJ1-4	-	14	-	TRBV28	TGTGCCAGTGCGGGACGGACAACTAATGAAAAACTGTTTTTT	CASAGRTTNEKLFF
TRBJ1-6	TRBD1	13	few	TRBV14	TGTGCCAGCAGCTCCGGGACAGGAACACCCCTCCACTTT	CASSSGTGTPLHF
TRBJ2-7	TRBD1	14	-	TRBV5-4	TGTGCCAGTACGTCAGGGGGCGACCCCTACGAGCAGTACTTC	CASTSGGDPYEQYF
TRBJ2-3	-	15	few	TRBV18	TGTGCCAGCTCACTCTCGGGACATATCACAGATACGCAGTATTTT	CASSLSGHITDTQYF
TRBJ2-2	-	14	once	TRBV11-2	TGTGCCAGCAGCGGGCAGGGTGGAACCGGGGAGCTGTTTTTT	CASSGQGGTGELFF
TRBJ2-1	-	16	-	TRBV21-1	TGTGCCAGCAGCGTAGGGACAGCTGTAAAACACAATGAGCAGTTCTTC	CASSVGTAVKHNEQFF
TRBJ1-2	TRBD1	16	-	TRBV5-1	TGCGCCAGCAGCTTGGATCCGGGACAGGGGGGGAGAGGCTACACCTTC	CASSLDPGQGGRGYTF
TRBJ1-6	-	14	few	TRBV9	TGTGCCAGCAGCTCTCAGGGGAGTAATTCACCCCTCCACTTT	CASSSQGSNSPLHF
TRBJ2-2	TRBD1	15	-	TRBV5-6	TGTGCCAGCAGCTGGACAGGGGGAAACACCGGGGAGCTGTTTTTT	CASSWTGGNTGELFF
TRBJ2-1	TRBD2	15	-	TRBV6-1	TGTGCCAGCAGTACCGAGCGGGGGGCCTACAATGAGCAGTTCTTC	CASSTERGAYNEQFF
TRBJ2-2	-	14	-	TRBV7-3	TGTGCCAGCAGCTTGACTTCGAACACCGGGGAGCTGTTTTTT	CASSLTSNTGELFF
TRBJ2-2	TRBD2	16	-	TRBV19	TGTGCCAGTAGTATCGCGGGAGGGCCCAGGGCCGGGGAGCTGTTTTTT	CASSIAGGPRAGELFF
TRBJ1-1	TRBD1	16	-	TRBV27	TGTGCCAGCAGTTATCTTGGGACAGGGGGCGGGACTGAAGCTTTCTTT	CASSYLGTGGGTEAFF
TRBJ1-3	-	11	-	TRBV30	TGTGCCTGGCTAAGTGGAAACACCATATATTTT	CAWLSGNTIYF
TRBJ1-5	-	12	few	TRBV28	TGTGCCAGCAGGGACAGTAATCAGCCCCAGCATTTT	CASRDSNQPQHF
TRBJ1-1	TRBD1	13	-	TRBV15	TGTGAGACGAGGGACAGGGCTTACACTGAAGCTTTCTTT	CETRDRAYTEAFF
TRBJ1-5	-	15	-	TRBV7-8	TGTGCCAGCAGCTTAGGGGGCTCCGGGAATCAGCCCCAGCATTTT	CASSLGGSGNQPQHF
TRBJ2-1	TRBD2	18	-	TRBV2	TGTGCCAGCAGCGAAGGGAGGCTAGCGGGGGCCGGGGACAATGAGCAGTTCTTC	CASSEGRLAGAGDNEQFF
TRBJ1-2	-	15	few	TRBV28	TGTGCCAGCAGTCCTACCAGGGCTTACAACTATGGCTACACCTTC	CASSPTRAYNYGYTF
TRBJ2-4	TRBD1	16	-	TRBV19	TGTGCCAGTAGTATAGTTCTGACAGGGCTACAGGGGATTCAGTACTTC	CASSIVLTGLQGIQYF
TRBJ1-1	-	17	medium-sized	TRBV6-4	TGTGCCAGCAGTGCCCTACCGGGACATAGGAGTCAGGGGGAAGCTTTCTTT	CASSALPGHRSQGEAFF
TRBJ1-2	-	14	-	TRBV7-9	TGTGCCAGCAGCCTACCGCGGGGATTATATGGCTACACCTTC	CASSLPRGLYGYTF
TRBJ2-1	TRBD2	15	-	TRBV6-6	TGTGCCACCGGGGGGGCGGGAGGGCCGGGAAATGAGCAGTTCTTC	CATGGAGGPGNEQFF
TRBJ1-5	TRBD1	15	-	TRBV7-2	TGTGCCAGCAGCCCGCCAGGGGGCTTATATCAGCCCCAGCATTTT	CASSPPGGLYQPQHF
TRBJ1-1	-	13	few	TRBV18	TGTGCCAGCTCACCCGACGGCCAGGGTGAAGCTTTCTTT	CASSPDGQGEAFF
TRBJ1-6	TRBD1	14	-	TRBV30	TGTGCCCGATCGGACAGGGAGGAAAATTCACCCCTCCACTTT	CARSDREENSPLHF
TRBJ2-7	TRBD1	16	once	TRBV7-8	TGTGCCAGCAGCTTAGCGCTTTCCGAGGGGGCTTACGAGCAGTACTTC	CASSLALSEGAYEQYF
TRBJ2-6	TRBD1	17	-	TRBV19	TGTGCCAGTAGAAAGGGACAGGGGGGTAATGGGGCCAACGTCCTGACTTTC	CASRKGQGGNGANVLTF
TRBJ1-6	TRBD1	16	-	TRBV6-1	TGTGCCAGCAGTGTTGACAGGGGGTCCTATAATTCACCCCTCCACTTT	CASSVDRGSYNSPLHF
TRBJ1-2	TRBD1	14	-	TRBV27	TGTGCCAGCTCTGTCCAGGGGGCAGGATATGGCTACACCTTC	CASSVQGAGYGYTF
TRBJ2-7	-	14	-	TRBV7-9	TGTGCCAGCAGCTCCGTAGCCATCTCCAGCGAGCAGTACTTC	CASSSVAISSEQYF
TRBJ2-7	-	14	-	TRBV28	TGTGCCAGCAGTTTGCGGCAGGGGATCTACGAGCAGTACTTC	CASSLRQGIYEQYF
TRBJ2-2	TRBD2	15	-	TRBV11-2	TGTGCCAGCAGCTTACTAGCGGGAGGGCACGGGGAGCTGTTTTTT	CASSLLAGGHGELFF
TRBJ2-7	TRBD2	12	-	TRBV2	TGTGCCAGCAGTGGTCGGGGGGGCGAGCAGTACTTC	CASSGRGGEQYF
TRBJ1-6	TRBD1	15	-	TRBV28	TGTGCCAGCAGTTTAGGACAGGGGTATAATTCACCCCTCCACTTT	CASSLGQGYNSPLHF
TRBJ1-2	-	14	-	TRBV6-6	TGTGCCAGCAGCGCCTCGGGACATGGATATGGCTACACCTTC	CASSASGHGYGYTF